This T cell receptor beta chain was sequenced in a study of T-cell reconstitution after alpha-beta-depleted transplantation in children. Study-wide findings and caveats: T-cell numbers and diversity, one year after transplant, stemmed largely from T cells that were newly produced.

Construction of the TCRbeta library involved unique molecular identifiers. Each CDR3 protein gets one entry after TCRdb re-called the PCR reads with MiXCR. The sample carries about 300,000 distinct CDR3 sequences, almost 8% recorded once. Ten or more counts support this clonotype. As yet, its antigen is unknown. The sequencing used peripheral blood, collected 360 days after TCRalphabeta/CD19-depleted stem cell transplant. The sequence came from a female patient younger than 10 who had a stem cell transplant for Fanconi anemia, so the T cells may come from the graft donor.

The CDR3 nucleotides are TGCGCCAGCAGCTTGGCCACTGGAGGCACAGATACGCAGTATTTT. This gives the protein CASSLATGGTDTQYF. The V gene is TRBV5-1, the J gene TRBJ2-3; D call uncertain. From germline, CDR1 is SGHRS and CDR2 YFSETQ. The CDR3 has 15 residues. The germline V and J ends were trimmed by 0 bases and 1 base, with 9 bases remaining between them.